This T cell receptor (beta chain) was recorded in a study of blood T cell repertoires in COVID-19. On the study more broadly: The study drew acute and convalescent COVID-19 samples from the United States, Italy and Spain. PBMCs, B-cell-depleted T cells, or T cells provided the cDNA or gDNA that made up the material.

Individuals aged about 18 to 100 years were recruited from 24 US areas. V lost 5 bases and J 2 bases, leaving 6 bases between the germline ends. The CDR3 has 13 amino acids. Germline V gene data show CDR1 as LGHDT and CDR2 as YNNKEL (reference sequence). Authors' data handling: The authors estimated nucleated cell counts from reference gene primer amplification. Generated by immunoSEQ multiplex PCR, the TCRdb table keeps only in-frame clones and is missing some. V, J and clone size are those of that table, while D and trimming were read from the DNA. The sample records 150,000 to 200,000 clones, more than 80% being singletons.

Sequencing was performed on PBMCs or T cells enriched from blood (not recorded which). The chain couples TRBV3-1 (or the pseudogene TRBV3-2) to TRBJ2-2; unclear D gene. The TCR sequence derives from a man aged 40-49 years who had recovered from COVID-19. CDR3 nucleotides: TGTGCCAGCAGCAGACTTAACACCGGGGAGCTGTTTTTT. This codes for CASSRLNTGELFF.